This record concerns one T cell receptor beta chain sequence. Seattle researchers signed up patients amid active infection and tracked them longitudinally. These data belong to a study of blood T cell repertoires in COVID-19. The wider study: Material from acute and convalescent COVID-19 was sourced from the United States, Italy and Spain. PBMCs, B-cell-depleted T cells, or T cells were the source of the cDNA or gDNA that made up the material.

The V gene lost 3 bases and the J gene lost 3 bases, with 11 bases spanning the gap. Germline V gene sequence: CDR1 MNHEY, CDR2 SVGAGI. CDR3 size: 14 residues. Produced via immunoSEQ multiplex PCR; TCRdb's table is partial and in-frame only. This sample carries approximately 300,000 clones, around 85% of them seen once, and the ten largest clones take 0.85% to 1%. The V gene is TRBV6-5, the J gene TRBJ1-1; D remains ambiguous. The material sequenced was peripheral blood. This TCR was sampled from a human donor with COVID-19, enrolled during active disease. The donor label of this sample is uncertain. The CDR3, as DNA: TGTGCCAGCAGTTATTCGGTAGGAGACACTGAAGCTTTCTTT. Its translation is CASSYSVGDTEAFF.